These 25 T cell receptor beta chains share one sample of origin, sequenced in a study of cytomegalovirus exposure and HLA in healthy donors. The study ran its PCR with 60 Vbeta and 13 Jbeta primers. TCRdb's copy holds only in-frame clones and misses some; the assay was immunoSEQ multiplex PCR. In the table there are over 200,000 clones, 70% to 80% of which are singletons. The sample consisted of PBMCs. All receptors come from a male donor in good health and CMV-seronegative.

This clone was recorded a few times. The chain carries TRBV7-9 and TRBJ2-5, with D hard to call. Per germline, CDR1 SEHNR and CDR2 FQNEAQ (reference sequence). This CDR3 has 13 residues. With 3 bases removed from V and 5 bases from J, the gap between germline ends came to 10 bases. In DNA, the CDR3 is TGTGCCAGCAGCTTTACCCGGGTGGAGACCCAGTACTTC. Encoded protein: CASSFTRVETQYF.

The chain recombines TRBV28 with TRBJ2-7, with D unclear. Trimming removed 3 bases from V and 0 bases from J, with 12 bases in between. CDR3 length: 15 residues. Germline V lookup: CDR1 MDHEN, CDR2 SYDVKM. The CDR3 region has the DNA TGTGCCAGCAGTTTCGGCGGCCGAAGCTCCTACGAGCAGTACTTC. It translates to CASSFGGRSSYEQYF.

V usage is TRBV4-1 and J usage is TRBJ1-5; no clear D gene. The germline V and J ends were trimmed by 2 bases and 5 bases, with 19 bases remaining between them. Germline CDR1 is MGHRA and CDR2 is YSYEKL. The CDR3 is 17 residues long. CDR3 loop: CASSQRFGDRGDQPQHF. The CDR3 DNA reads TGCGCCAGCAGCCAAAGGTTCGGGGATCGGGGTGATCAGCCCCAGCATTTT.

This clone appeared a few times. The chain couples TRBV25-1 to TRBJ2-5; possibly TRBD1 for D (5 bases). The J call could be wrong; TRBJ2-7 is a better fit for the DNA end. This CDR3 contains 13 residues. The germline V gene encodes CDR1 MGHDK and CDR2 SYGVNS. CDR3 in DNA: TGTGCCAGCAGTGAAGGGGCCGTGACCGAGCAGTACTTC. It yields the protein CASSEGAVTEQYF.

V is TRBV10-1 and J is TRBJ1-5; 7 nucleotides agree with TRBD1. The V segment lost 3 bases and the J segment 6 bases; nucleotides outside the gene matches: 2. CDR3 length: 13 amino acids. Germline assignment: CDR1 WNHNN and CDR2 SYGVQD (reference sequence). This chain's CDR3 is CASSEDRVQPQHF. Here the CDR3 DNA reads TGCGCCAGCAGTGAAGACAGGGTTCAGCCCCAGCATTTT.

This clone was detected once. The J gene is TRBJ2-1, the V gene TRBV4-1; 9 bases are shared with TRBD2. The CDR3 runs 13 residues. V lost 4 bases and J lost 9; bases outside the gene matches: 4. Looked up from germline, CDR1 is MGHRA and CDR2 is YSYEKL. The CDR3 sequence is CASSLAGVSEQFF. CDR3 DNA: TGCGCCAGCAGCCTAGCGGGAGTCAGTGAGCAGTTCTTC.

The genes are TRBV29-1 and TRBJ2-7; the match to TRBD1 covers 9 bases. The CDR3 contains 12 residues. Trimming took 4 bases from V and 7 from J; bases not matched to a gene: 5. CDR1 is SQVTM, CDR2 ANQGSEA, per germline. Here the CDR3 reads CSVGGQGREQYF. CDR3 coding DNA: TGCAGCGTTGGGGGACAGGGTCGGGAGCAGTACTTC.

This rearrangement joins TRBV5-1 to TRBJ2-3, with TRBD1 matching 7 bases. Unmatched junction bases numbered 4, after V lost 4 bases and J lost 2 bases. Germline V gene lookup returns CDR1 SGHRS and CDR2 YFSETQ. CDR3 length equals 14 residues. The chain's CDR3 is CASSEGQLTDTQYF. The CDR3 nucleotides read TGCGCCAGCAGCGAGGGACAGCTCACAGATACGCAGTATTTT.

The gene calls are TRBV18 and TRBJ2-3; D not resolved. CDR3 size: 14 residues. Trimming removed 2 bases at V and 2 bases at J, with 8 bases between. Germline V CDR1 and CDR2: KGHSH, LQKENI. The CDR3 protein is CASSPVLDTDTQYF. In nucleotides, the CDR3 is TGTGCCAGCTCACCAGTCTTAGACACAGATACGCAGTATTTT.

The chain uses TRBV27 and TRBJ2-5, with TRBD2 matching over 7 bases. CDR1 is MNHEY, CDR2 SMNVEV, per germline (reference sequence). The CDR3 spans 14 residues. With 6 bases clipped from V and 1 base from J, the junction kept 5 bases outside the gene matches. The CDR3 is CASSPWGGQETQYF. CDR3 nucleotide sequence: TGTGCCAGCAGCCCCTGGGGGGGCCAAGAGACCCAGTACTTC.

The CDR3 DNA reads as TGTGCCAGTAGCGAAGGGACTAGCGGGAGATTCTCCTACGAGCAGTACTTC. Protein sequence: CASSEGTSGRFSYEQYF. This chain joins TRBV19 and TRBJ2-7; TRBD2 matches at 14 bases. CDR1 and CDR2 (germline): LNHDA, SQIVND (reference sequence). The CDR3 consists of 17 residues. J gave up 0 bases and V 6 bases, and 7 bases lay outside the gene matches.

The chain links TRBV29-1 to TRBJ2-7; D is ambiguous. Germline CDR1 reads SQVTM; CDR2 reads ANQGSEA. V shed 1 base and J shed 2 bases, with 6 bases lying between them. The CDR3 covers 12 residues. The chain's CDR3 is CSVEGETYEQYF. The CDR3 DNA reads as TGCAGCGTTGAAGGAGAGACCTACGAGCAGTACTTC.

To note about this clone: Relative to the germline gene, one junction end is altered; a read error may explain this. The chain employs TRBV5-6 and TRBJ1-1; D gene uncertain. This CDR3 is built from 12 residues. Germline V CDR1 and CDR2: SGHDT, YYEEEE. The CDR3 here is CTSSTINTEAFF. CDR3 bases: TGTACCAGCAGCACAATCAACACTGAAGCTTTCTTT. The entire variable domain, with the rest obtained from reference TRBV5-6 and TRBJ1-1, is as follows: DAGVTQSPTHLIKTRGQQVTLRCSPKSGHDTVSWYQQALGQGPQFIFQYYEEEERQRGNFPDRFSGHQFPNYSSELNVNALLLGDSALYLCTSSTINTEAFFGQGTRLTVV.

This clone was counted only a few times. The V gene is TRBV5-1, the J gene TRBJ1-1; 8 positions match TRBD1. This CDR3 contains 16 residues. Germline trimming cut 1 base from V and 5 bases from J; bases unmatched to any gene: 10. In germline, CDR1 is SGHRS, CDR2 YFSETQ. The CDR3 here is CASSLSGVRGRTEAFF. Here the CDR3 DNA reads TGCGCCAGCAGCTTGTCCGGCGTCAGGGGGCGAACTGAAGCTTTCTTT.

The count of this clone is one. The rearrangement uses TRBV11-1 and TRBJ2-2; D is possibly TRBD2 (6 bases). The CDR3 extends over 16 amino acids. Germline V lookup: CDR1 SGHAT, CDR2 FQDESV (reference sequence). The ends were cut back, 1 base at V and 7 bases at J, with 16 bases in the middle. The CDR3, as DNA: TGTGCCAGCAGCTTAGGGAGCGGAGGGCCCCTCGGGGAGCTGTTTTTT. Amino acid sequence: CASSLGSGGPLGELFF.

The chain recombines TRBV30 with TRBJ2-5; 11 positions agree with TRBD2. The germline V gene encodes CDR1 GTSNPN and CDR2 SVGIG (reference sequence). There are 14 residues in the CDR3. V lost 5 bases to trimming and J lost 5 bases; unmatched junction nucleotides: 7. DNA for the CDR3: TGTGCCTGGGCCCTTCTAGCGGGAGGCGAGACCCAGTACTTC. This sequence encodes CAWALLAGGETQYF. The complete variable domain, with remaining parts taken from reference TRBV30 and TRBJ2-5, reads SQTIHQWPATLVQPVGSPLSLECTVEGTSNPNLYWYRQAAGRGLQLLFYSVGIGQISSEVPQNLSASRPQDRQFILSSKKLLLSDSGFYLCAWALLAGGETQYFGPGTRLLVL.

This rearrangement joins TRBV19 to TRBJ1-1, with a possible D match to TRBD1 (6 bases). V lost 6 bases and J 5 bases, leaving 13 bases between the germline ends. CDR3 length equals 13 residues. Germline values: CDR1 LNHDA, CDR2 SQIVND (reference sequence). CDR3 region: CASSDNRDTEAFF. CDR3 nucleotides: TGTGCCAGTAGCGATAACAGGGATACTGAAGCTTTCTTT.

The CDR3 protein is CASSLAYTDTQYF. As DNA, the CDR3 is TGTGCCAGCAGCTTGGCCTACACAGATACGCAGTATTTT. The chain employs TRBV5-8 and TRBJ2-3; D gene unclear. This CDR3 is 13 amino acids long. CDR1 and CDR2 from the germline V gene are SGHTS and YDEGEE. With 0 bases removed from V and 2 bases from J, the gap between germline ends came to 4 bases.

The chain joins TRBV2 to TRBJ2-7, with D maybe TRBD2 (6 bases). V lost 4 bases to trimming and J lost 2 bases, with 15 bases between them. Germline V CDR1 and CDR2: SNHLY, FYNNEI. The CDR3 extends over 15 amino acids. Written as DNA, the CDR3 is TGTGCCAGCAGTGGGCGACTAGACGGGACCTACGAGCAGTACTTC. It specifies CASSGRLDGTYEQYF.

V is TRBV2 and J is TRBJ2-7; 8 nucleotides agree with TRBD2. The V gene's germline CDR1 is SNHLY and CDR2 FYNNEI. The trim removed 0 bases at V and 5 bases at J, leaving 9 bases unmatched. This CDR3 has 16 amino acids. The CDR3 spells CASSEALRGGRDEQYF. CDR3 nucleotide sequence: TGTGCCAGCAGTGAAGCGCTTCGGGGGGGGAGAGACGAGCAGTACTTC.

CDR3 coding DNA: TGCGCCAGCAGCCTGACTAGCGGGAGGGCTCTCGGCTCCTACAATGAGCAGTTCTTC. This translates into CASSLTSGRALGSYNEQFF. This sequence joins TRBV5-1 and TRBJ2-1, with 14 bases lining up with TRBD2. The CDR3 sequence is 19 residues long. With 4 bases clipped from V and 0 bases from J, the junction kept 9 bases outside the gene matches. The germline gives CDR1 SGHRS, CDR2 YFSETQ.

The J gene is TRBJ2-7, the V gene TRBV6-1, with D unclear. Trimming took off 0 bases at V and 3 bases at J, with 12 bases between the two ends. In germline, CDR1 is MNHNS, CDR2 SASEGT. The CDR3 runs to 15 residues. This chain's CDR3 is CASSEARSADYEQYF. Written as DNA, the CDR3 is TGTGCCAGCAGTGAAGCGCGGAGCGCCGACTACGAGCAGTACTTC.

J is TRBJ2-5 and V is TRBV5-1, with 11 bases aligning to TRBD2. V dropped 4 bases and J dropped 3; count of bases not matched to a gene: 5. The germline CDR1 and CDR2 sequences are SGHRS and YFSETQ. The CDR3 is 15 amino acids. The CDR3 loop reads CASSLAGGREETQYF. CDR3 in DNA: TGCGCCAGCAGCCTAGCGGGAGGACGGGAAGAGACCCAGTACTTC. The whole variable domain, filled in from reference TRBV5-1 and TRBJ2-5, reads KAGVTQTPRYLIKTRGQQVTLSCSPISGHRSVSWYQQTPGQGLQFLFEYFSETQRNKGNFPGRFSGRQFSNSRSEMNVSTLELGDSALYLCASSLAGGREETQYFGPGTRLLVL.

The CDR3 DNA reads TGTGCCAGGGGGGGGCTTAGCACAGATACGCAGTATTTT. Amino acids: CARGGLSTDTQYF. The chain recombines TRBV2 with TRBJ2-3; maybe TRBD2 (7 bases). The CDR3 consists of 13 residues. CDR1 and CDR2 (germline): SNHLY, FYNNEI. V was trimmed by 9 bases and J by 0 bases, leaving 10 bases between them.

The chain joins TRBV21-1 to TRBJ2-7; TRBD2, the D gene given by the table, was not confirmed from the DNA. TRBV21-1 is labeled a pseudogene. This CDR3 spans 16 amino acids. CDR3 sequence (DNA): TGTGCCAGCAGCAAAGCCCGGGAGGGCCTACTCTACGAGCAGTACTTC. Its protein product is CASSKAREGLLYEQYF.